Each of the 27 T cell receptor beta chains below was sequenced from the same sample in a study of OX40 agonist ivuxolimab in advanced cancers. This table comes from immunoSEQ multiplex PCR, and its TCRdb copy is limited to in-frame clones, with some not included. The sample consists of roughly 77,000 clones, about nine tenths of them appearing once. The specimen was CD4+ or CD8+ T cells sorted from blood, collected in a trial of the OX40 agonist ivuxolimab. The source is an adult with an advanced solid tumor such as melanoma, head and neck, liver or kidney cancer.

The chain couples TRBV27 to TRBJ2-5; 9 nucleotides agree with TRBD1. The germline CDR1 and CDR2 sequences are MNHEY and SMNVEV (reference sequence). This CDR3 spans 16 amino acids. J lost 2 bases, V lost 6 bases, and 10 bases had no gene match. CDR3 in DNA: TGTGCCAGCAGCCTTGGGGGGACAGGGCTACAAGAGACCCAGTACTTC. This sequence encodes CASSLGGTGLQETQYF.

The chain joins TRBV18 to TRBJ2-1; TRBD2 matches at 9 bases. V gave up 3 bases and J gave up 0 bases; unmatched junction bases: 6. Germline values: CDR1 KGHSH, CDR2 LQKENI. The CDR3 loop spans 17 amino acids. CDR3 residues: CASSPPNSGSSYNEQFF. CDR3 bases: TGTGCCAGCTCACCCCCTAATAGCGGGAGCTCCTACAATGAGCAGTTCTTC.

This chain connects TRBV5-1 to TRBJ2-3, with 9 bases identical to TRBD2. Germline V lookup: CDR1 SGHRS, CDR2 YFSETQ. The CDR3 loop spans 17 amino acids. V lost 3 bases and J lost 0; bases outside the gene matches: 8. In DNA, the CDR3 is TGCGCCAGCAGCTGGGGGACCCTAGCGGGAAGCACAGATACGCAGTATTTT. Translation: CASSWGTLAGSTDTQYF.

The chain combines TRBV29-1 with TRBJ1-1; 11 bases agree with TRBD1. The CDR3 has 14 amino acids. V dropped 2 bases and J dropped 5; count of bases not matched to a gene: 4. From germline, CDR1 is SQVTM and CDR2 ANQGSEA. The CDR3 DNA reads TGCAGCGTTGAATGGGGACAGGGGGATACTGAAGCTTTCTTT. Encoded protein: CSVEWGQGDTEAFF.

The chain couples TRBV4-1 to TRBJ1-2, with D uncertain. The CDR3 loop spans 13 amino acids. The ends were cut back, 0 bases at V and 2 bases at J, with 4 bases in the middle. CDR1 is MGHRA and CDR2 is YSYEKL in the germline V gene. The CDR3 sequence is CASSQDGNYGYTF. The CDR3 DNA reads TGCGCCAGCAGCCAAGACGGCAACTATGGCTACACCTTC.

J is TRBJ1-1 and V is TRBV6-5, with no clear D. CDR1 and CDR2 from the germline V gene are MNHEY and SVGAGI. V lost 0 bases and J lost 8, with 10 bases in between. This CDR3 contains 13 residues. CDR3 DNA sequence: TGTGCCAGCAGTTACTCGACGGGGAGGGAAGCTTTCTTT. Its translation is CASSYSTGREAFF.

This chain uses TRBV10-3 with TRBJ2-2; no firm D call. V lost 10 bases and J lost 0, with 6 bases in between. The CDR3 is 12 amino acids. Germline CDR1 is ENHRY and CDR2 is SYGVKD. In nucleotides, the CDR3 is TGTGCCACCAGACCGAACACCGGGGAGCTGTTTTTT. Protein product: CATRPNTGELFF.

V usage is TRBV7-9 and J usage is TRBJ2-7; D remains ambiguous. Germline CDR1 is SEHNR and CDR2 is FQNEAQ (reference sequence). This CDR3 has 14 amino acids. Trimming stripped 5 bases from V and 7 bases from J, with 18 bases between. The CDR3 protein is CASSLQGNTLEQYF. CDR3 nucleotide sequence: TGTGCCAGCAGCCTACAAGGAAATACGTTGGAGCAGTACTTC.

The rearrangement uses TRBV5-8 and TRBJ2-5; D may be TRBD2 (5 bases). Germline-derived CDR1 and CDR2 are SGHTS and YDEGEE. Trimming shortened V by 2 bases and J by 4 bases, and 18 bases separated the two germline ends. The CDR3 is 16 residues long. The CDR3 DNA is TGTGCCAGCAGCTTATACACCGGACTCTCTATAGAGACCCAGTACTTC. Translated, it gives CASSLYTGLSIETQYF.

The chain joins TRBV5-1 to TRBJ2-7, with 7 bases lining up with TRBD2. The germline V gene encodes CDR1 SGHRS and CDR2 YFSETQ. The J segment lost 2 bases and the V segment lost 4 bases, leaving 12 bases of the junction unmatched. The CDR3 spans 16 residues. The CDR3 region is CASSLRERGPPYEQYF. The CDR3 nucleotides read TGCGCCAGCAGCCTCCGAGAGCGGGGACCCCCCTACGAGCAGTACTTC.

CDR3 DNA sequence: TGCAGCGTGGCTCTTGGGGGGCAAGATGAAAAACTGTTTTTT. Protein: CSVALGGQDEKLFF. The chain is built from TRBV29-1 and TRBJ1-4; D possibly corresponds to TRBD1 (6 bases). V gave up 6 bases and J gave up 6 bases, with 17 bases separating them. Germline assignment: CDR1 SQVTM and CDR2 ANQGSEA. The CDR3 has 14 amino acids.

This clone has only one observation. This chain uses TRBV5-1 with TRBJ2-1, with 12 positions matching TRBD1. J was trimmed by 10 bases and V by 3 bases; bases with no gene match: 8. Looked up from germline, CDR1 is SGHRS and CDR2 is YFSETQ. CDR3 length equals 15 residues. The CDR3 region is CASSSGTGGFGEQFF. CDR3 coding DNA: TGCGCCAGCAGCTCCGGGACAGGGGGCTTTGGGGAGCAGTTCTTC.

The chain has TRBV2 and TRBJ2-1; D uncertain. Germline CDR1 reads SNHLY; CDR2 reads FYNNEI. Trimming left V 6 bases short and J 4 bases short, with 4 bases between. The CDR3 covers 11 residues. CDR3: CASSPYNEQFF. The CDR3 DNA reads as TGTGCCAGCAGCCCTTACAATGAGCAGTTCTTC.

The count of this clone is one. The V gene is TRBV21-1, the J gene TRBJ2-7. TRBV21-1 is a listed pseudogene. The CDR3 runs 12 residues. The CDR3 sequence is CASSKAANEQYF. CDR3 DNA sequence: TGTGCCAGCAGCAAAGCGGCGAACGAGCAGTACTTC.

The J gene is TRBJ2-3, the V gene TRBV7-9; a weak D match, TRBD1 (6 bases). The CDR3 extends over 16 amino acids. The V end was cut by 3 bases, the J end by 0 bases, with 13 bases between. In germline, CDR1 is SEHNR, CDR2 FQNEAQ (reference sequence). The chain's CDR3 is CASSFHRATSTDTQYF. The CDR3 DNA reads as TGTGCCAGCAGCTTCCACAGGGCCACTAGCACAGATACGCAGTATTTT.

The chain uses TRBV30 and TRBJ2-7, with D uncertain. V was cut by 5 bases and J by 0 bases, with 14 bases left in between. Germline V lookup: CDR1 GTSNPN, CDR2 SVGIG (reference sequence). The CDR3 spans 14 residues. DNA for the CDR3: TGTGCCTGGGGAGAAGGAACAGTCTCCTACGAGCAGTACTTC. Encoded protein: CAWGEGTVSYEQYF.

This CDR3 reads CASTELPGPFFSSYEQYF. CDR3 DNA sequence: TGCGCCAGCACCGAACTCCCGGGACCCTTTTTTAGCTCCTACGAGCAGTACTTC. This chain connects TRBV10-2 to TRBJ2-7; tentatively, D is TRBD1 or TRBD2 (5 bases each). CDR1 and CDR2 from the germline V gene are WSHSY and SAAADI. The CDR3 consists of 18 residues. The germline V and J ends were trimmed by 7 bases and 0 bases, with 25 bases remaining between them.

This rearrangement joins TRBV27 to TRBJ1-1; 7 positions match TRBD1. The J segment lost 5 bases and the V segment lost 1 base, leaving 13 bases of the junction unmatched. Germline CDR1 is MNHEY and CDR2 is SMNVEV (reference sequence). The CDR3 is made up of 17 amino acids. CDR3 loop: CASSLFGTAMWSTEAFF. The CDR3 bases are TGTGCCAGCAGTTTATTCGGGACAGCGATGTGGAGTACTGAAGCTTTCTTT.

The chain couples TRBV6-5 to TRBJ2-1; TRBD2 agrees at 11 bases. Trimming at V came to 6 bases and at J to 7 bases, leaving 5 bases not matched to a gene. This CDR3 has 14 residues. Germline CDR1 MNHEY, CDR2 SVGAGI. The CDR3 DNA reads as TGTGCCAGCAGGTTAGCGGGGGGGCCTAATGAGCAGTTCTTC. It translates to CASRLAGGPNEQFF.

V gene TRBV5-8 combines with J gene TRBJ2-5; 9 nucleotides agree with TRBD1. This CDR3 has 14 amino acids. Trimming at V came to 7 bases and at J to 2 bases, leaving 6 bases not matched to a gene. Germline CDR1 SGHTS, CDR2 YDEGEE. CDR3 nucleotide sequence: TGTGCCAGCGGGGAGGGACAGGGACAAGAGACCCAGTACTTC. This encodes CASGEGQGQETQYF.

The rearrangement joins TRBV18 to TRBJ1-5; D uncertain. Trimming took 2 bases from V and 7 from J, leaving 12 bases between them. The germline gives CDR1 KGHSH, CDR2 LQKENI. This CDR3 contains 14 residues. CDR3 residues: CASSPTNTEQPQHF. Written as DNA, the CDR3 is TGTGCCAGCTCACCAACTAACACGGAACAGCCCCAGCATTTT.

The rearrangement uses TRBV6-6 and TRBJ2-5; D gene unclear. Trimming cost V 2 bases and J 4 bases, with 8 bases left between them. The CDR3 extends over 13 amino acids. Germline CDR1 is MNHNY and CDR2 is SVGAGI (reference sequence). The CDR3 loop is CASSYRRSETQYF. CDR3 sequence (DNA): TGTGCCAGCAGTTACCGACGCTCAGAGACCCAGTACTTC.

The chain combines TRBV7-9 with TRBJ2-3, with D unclear. Germline V lookup: CDR1 SEHNR, CDR2 FQNEAQ (reference sequence). The ends were cut back, 1 base at V and 6 bases at J, with 8 bases in the middle. The CDR3 totals 13 residues. The CDR3 loop reads CASSLDTWDTQYF. The CDR3, as DNA: TGTGCCAGCAGCTTAGACACCTGGGATACGCAGTATTTT. Full variable domain (remainder filled in from reference TRBV7-9 and TRBJ2-3): DTGVSQNPRHKITKRGQNVTFRCDPISEHNRLYWYRQTLGQGPEFLTYFQNEAQLEKSRLLSDRFSAERPKGSFSTLEIQRTEQGDSAMYLCASSLDTWDTQYFGPGTRLTVL.

The V call is TRBV5-1, the J call TRBJ2-2; TRBD1 or TRBD2 may be the D gene (5 bases each). The V gene's germline CDR1 is SGHRS and CDR2 YFSETQ. The CDR3 spans 16 residues. Between the trimmed V and J ends, which lost 0 bases and 4 bases, there was a span of 13 bases. The CDR3 sequence is CASSLGSGTTTGELFF. CDR3 DNA: TGCGCCAGCAGCTTGGGGAGTGGGACGACCACCGGGGAGCTGTTTTTT.

The rearrangement uses TRBV5-1 and TRBJ2-5, with D possibly being TRBD2 (6 bases). There are 15 residues in the CDR3. V was shortened by 0 bases and J by 0 bases, with 9 bases between the two germline ends. The V gene's germline CDR1 is SGHRS and CDR2 YFSETQ. CDR3 nucleotide sequence: TGCGCCAGCAGCTTGGCCGCGGGGAACCAAGAGACCCAGTACTTC. It translates to CASSLAAGNQETQYF. Using reference TRBV5-1 and TRBJ2-5 for the parts outside the CDR3, the full variable domain is KAGVTQTPRYLIKTRGQQVTLSCSPISGHRSVSWYQQTPGQGLQFLFEYFSETQRNKGNFPGRFSGRQFSNSRSEMNVSTLELGDSALYLCASSLAAGNQETQYFGPGTRLLVL.

The rearrangement joins TRBV13 to TRBJ1-2; D is unclear. Germline V gene lookup returns CDR1 PRHDT and CDR2 FYEKMQ (reference sequence). The CDR3 contains 14 residues. Trimming took off 2 bases at V and 3 bases at J, with 10 bases between the two ends. For the CDR3, the DNA is TGTGCCAGCAGCTTAAACTGGGTGCACTATGGCTACACCTTC. Its protein product is CASSLNWVHYGYTF.

The genes are TRBV18 and TRBJ1-3; 11 bases match TRBD1. Unmatched junction bases numbered 8, after V lost 1 base and J lost 0 bases. CDR1 is KGHSH and CDR2 is LQKENI in the germline V gene. This CDR3 region has 19 residues. The CDR3 DNA reads TGTGCCAGCTCACCACGCGGACAGGGGGCCACAAGCTCTGGAAACACCATATATTTT. It yields the protein CASSPRGQGATSSGNTIYF.